This T cell receptor (beta chain) came from a study of cytomegalovirus exposure and HLA in healthy donors. Regarding the study as a whole: A few CMV-associated chains were confirmed in vitro to be specific for CMV antigens.

The CDR3 has 14 residues. Germline-derived CDR1 and CDR2 are MNHEY and SMNVEV (reference sequence). V shed 6 bases, J shed 0 bases, and the junction held 2 bases outside the gene matches. As for this clone: Its antigen is currently unknown.

Only in-frame clones appear in the TCRdb table, and some are missing; sequencing was by immunoSEQ multiplex PCR. This sample carries roughly 65,000 clones, about nine tenths of them seen once, and the ten largest clones take just over 3%. This chain links TRBV27 with TRBJ1-2; 9 bases fit TRBD1. The TCR comes from a man aged 18 to 30 in good health and CMV-seronegative. Sequencing input: PBMCs. The CDR3 DNA reads as TGTGCCAGCAGGCGGGACAGGGCTAACTATGGCTACACCTTC. Its protein product is CASRRDRANYGYTF.